The 31 T cell receptor beta chains given below trace back to one sample, sequenced in a study of cytomegalovirus exposure and HLA in healthy donors. The PCR used 60 Vbeta and 13 Jbeta primers. Sequenced by immunoSEQ multiplex PCR; TCRdb stores in-frame clones only, minus some. Altogether about 100,000 clones are present, 75% to 90% being singletons, with the ten largest covering about 3.8%. Material for sequencing was PBMCs. The source of these receptors is a man younger than 40 in good health and CMV-seronegative.

The chain is built from TRBV19 and TRBJ1-5; 8 bases align to TRBD1. J lost 0 bases, V lost 7 bases, and 5 bases had no gene match. This CDR3 region has 15 residues. In germline, CDR1 is LNHDA, CDR2 SQIVND (reference sequence). The CDR3 reads CASTYRGNSNQPQHF. The DNA for the CDR3 is TGTGCCAGTACTTACAGGGGGAATAGCAATCAGCCCCAGCATTTT.

V is TRBV4-1 and J is TRBJ2-3; 7 bases line up with TRBD2. Germline V gene lookup returns CDR1 MGHRA and CDR2 YSYEKL. CDR3 length: 16 residues. The junction had 3 bases not matched to a gene; V was cut back by 0 bases and J by 0 bases. CDR3 nucleotide sequence: TGCGCCAGCAGCCAAGAGCCTAGCGGTAGCACAGATACGCAGTATTTT. This translates into CASSQEPSGSTDTQYF.

The chain recombines TRBV29-1 with TRBJ2-7; 8 bases are shared with TRBD1. The germline V gene encodes CDR1 SQVTM and CDR2 ANQGSEA. Losses at the gene ends were 5 bases for V and 5 bases for J; bases not matched to a gene: 14. CDR3 length equals 15 residues. CDR3 nucleotide sequence: TGCAGCGTTCAATACCGGGACAGGAACGTCCACGAGCAGTACTTC. It codes for CSVQYRDRNVHEQYF.

The V gene is TRBV14, the J gene TRBJ1-1; no firm D call. The CDR3 has 15 amino acids. From germline, CDR1 is SGHDN and CDR2 FVKESK. With 4 bases removed from V and 1 base from J, the gap between germline ends came to 13 bases. The CDR3 DNA reads TGTGCCAGCAGCCCACCAGGTCTTCGGAACACTGAAGCTTTCTTT. Translating gives CASSPPGLRNTEAFF.

The chain joins TRBV5-6 to TRBJ2-5; the D is unclear. CDR1 is SGHDT, CDR2 YYEEEE, per germline. This CDR3 region has 13 residues. V gave up 2 bases and J gave up 1 base, with 6 bases separating them. The CDR3 DNA reads TGTGCCAGCAGCTTACAGCCCCAAGAGACCCAGTACTTC. It translates to CASSLQPQETQYF.

The gene calls are TRBV5-6 and TRBJ1-5; no clear D. V lost 4 bases to trimming and J lost 0 bases, with 11 bases between them. The length of the CDR3 is 15 residues. Germline V lookup: CDR1 SGHDT, CDR2 YYEEEE. CDR3 nucleotides: TGTGCCAGCAGCCGCAGACTATATAGCAATCAGCCCCAGCATTTT. Its translation is CASSRRLYSNQPQHF.

The CDR3 protein is CASSFEQNSYYEQYF. The CDR3, as DNA: TGCGCCAGCAGCTTCGAGCAAAACTCCTACTACGAGCAGTACTTC. The chain couples TRBV5-1 to TRBJ2-7, with D hard to call. The germline CDR1 and CDR2 sequences are SGHRS and YFSETQ. There are 15 residues in the CDR3. V was trimmed by 2 bases and J by 3 bases, leaving 15 bases between them.

The J gene is TRBJ1-5, the V gene TRBV30; D unclear. The CDR3 is 12 amino acids. Trimming pared 1 base from V and 3 bases from J, leaving 4 bases between. The germline CDR1 and CDR2 sequences are GTSNPN and SVGIG (reference sequence). CDR3 nucleotides: TGTGCCTGGAGTGGGCCCAATCAGCCCCAGCATTTT. Translation gives CAWSGPNQPQHF.

The chain links TRBV6-5 to TRBJ1-2; unclear D gene. The germline gives CDR1 MNHEY, CDR2 SVGAGI. This CDR3 has 13 amino acids. The V end was cut by 5 bases, the J end by 8 bases, with 15 bases between. The CDR3 bases are TGTGCCAGCAGTCGGGGAAGGGCGGGCGGCTACACCTTC. Translation: CASSRGRAGGYTF.

The sample holds a few counts of this clone. J is TRBJ2-1 and V is TRBV6-6; maybe TRBD2 (5 bases). CDR3 size: 14 residues. Germline assignment: CDR1 MNHNY and CDR2 SVGAGI (reference sequence). Trimming removed 2 bases from V and 5 bases from J, with 10 bases in between. The CDR3 DNA is TGTGCCAGCAGTTACGAGGGAGTGAACAATGAGCAGTTCTTC. It is translated as CASSYEGVNNEQFF.

V gene TRBV12-5 combines with J gene TRBJ2-1; 12 nucleotides align to TRBD2. V was pared by 8 bases and J by 11 bases, with 7 bases of the junction left unmatched. Per the germline V gene, CDR1 is LGHNT and CDR2 is FRNRAP. This CDR3 comprises 13 residues. CDR3 loop: CASSGLAGTKQFF. CDR3 in DNA: TGTGCTAGTTCCGGACTAGCGGGAACGAAGCAGTTCTTC. Together with reference TRBV12-5 and TRBJ2-1, the CDR3 gives the full variable domain: DARVTQTPRHKVTEMGQEVTMRCQPILGHNTVFWYRQTMMQGLELLAYFRNRAPLDDSGMPKDRFSAEMPDATLATLKIQPSEPRDSAVYFCASSGLAGTKQFFGPGTRLTVL.

This chain links TRBV9 with TRBJ2-3; 7 bases map to TRBD2. J gave up 0 bases and V 0 bases, and 4 bases lay outside the gene matches. The CDR3 has 16 residues. CDR1 is SGDLS and CDR2 is YYNGEE in the germline V gene. The CDR3 DNA reads as TGTGCCAGCAGCGTAGGGCCTAGCGGCAGCACAGATACGCAGTATTTT. Translation: CASSVGPSGSTDTQYF.

The V call is TRBV30, the J call TRBJ1-6; TRBD1 might be the D (5 bases). With 0 bases removed from V and 9 bases from J, the gap between germline ends came to 15 bases. The CDR3 totals 15 residues. Germline CDR1 is GTSNPN and CDR2 is SVGIG (reference sequence). The CDR3 DNA reads TGTGCCTGGAGTGTACTGAGCGGGGGGGGTTCACCCCTCCACTTT. Amino acids: CAWSVLSGGGSPLHF. The entire variable domain, with the rest obtained from reference TRBV30 and TRBJ1-6, is as follows: SQTIHQWPATLVQPVGSPLSLECTVEGTSNPNLYWYRQAAGRGLQLLFYSVGIGQISSEVPQNLSASRPQDRQFILSSKKLLLSDSGFYLCAWSVLSGGGSPLHFGNGTRLTVT.

This chain joins TRBV7-9 and TRBJ1-4, with D unresolved. Germline-derived CDR1 and CDR2 are SEHNR and FQNEAQ (reference sequence). Trimming removed 5 bases at V and 4 bases at J, with 14 bases between. CDR3 length equals 15 residues. CDR3 region: CASSTRAAGNEKLFF. The DNA for the CDR3 is TGTGCCAGCAGCACCCGGGCCGCGGGTAATGAAAAACTGTTTTTT.

A few counts support this clone. The chain joins TRBV30 to TRBJ2-7; D may be TRBD1 (6 bases). In germline, CDR1 is GTSNPN, CDR2 SVGIG (reference sequence). The ends were cut back, 5 bases at V and 6 bases at J, with 11 bases in the middle. The CDR3 consists of 11 residues. The CDR3 DNA sequence: TGTGCCTGGTTTAAAGGGGGCGAGCAGTACTTC. Protein product: CAWFKGGEQYF.

The table lists this clone with a few counts. The chain uses TRBV6-5 and TRBJ2-1; D possibly corresponds to TRBD1 (6 bases). V was clipped by 5 bases and J by 5 bases, with 10 bases between them. Germline CDR1 and CDR2: MNHEY and SVGAGI. The CDR3 sequence is 13 residues long. CDR3 DNA sequence: TGTGCCAGCAGTAGGACAGAGAACAATGAGCAGTTCTTC. Amino acids: CASSRTENNEQFF.

The rearrangement links TRBV7-3 to TRBJ2-1; 9 bases align to TRBD1. Germline CDR1 is SGHTA and CDR2 is FQGTGA. The CDR3 sequence is 18 residues long. J gave up 2 bases and V 2 bases, and 10 bases lay outside the gene matches. CDR3 DNA sequence: TGTGCCAGCAGCTTAGGTCCGGTCCGGGACAGGGCCTACAATGAGCAGTTCTTC. Encoded protein: CASSLGPVRDRAYNEQFF.

In the case of this clone: Other DNA variants within this sample encode the same CDR3. The J gene is TRBJ2-2, the V gene TRBV28; possible D gene TRBD1, 6 bases. The V and J ends lost 6 bases and 4 bases respectively, with 15 bases between them. Germline-derived CDR1 and CDR2 are MDHEN and SYDVKM. CDR3 length: 15 amino acids. CDR3 DNA sequence: TGTGCCAGCAGCCTTACAGGGCTAGGCACCGGGGAGCTGTTTTTT. Protein product: CASSLTGLGTGELFF.

The chain recombines TRBV6-5 with TRBJ1-2, with D possibly being TRBD1 (6 bases). The germline CDR1 and CDR2 sequences are MNHEY and SVGAGI. Trimming removed 5 bases at V and 1 base at J, with 14 bases between. The CDR3 is made up of 15 amino acids. The CDR3 nucleotides read TGTGCCAGCAGTAAGGGACACCCTGTTAACTATGGCTACACCTTC. It specifies CASSKGHPVNYGYTF.

This rearrangement joins TRBV6-1 to TRBJ1-5, with D unresolved. Germline CDR1 is MNHNS and CDR2 is SASEGT. The CDR3 consists of 15 residues. Trimming stripped 2 bases from V and 3 bases from J, with 11 bases between. The CDR3 reads CASSERAGNNQPQHF. The CDR3 coding sequence is TGTGCCAGCAGTGAAAGGGCGGGCAACAATCAGCCCCAGCATTTT.

The V gene is TRBV11-2, the J gene TRBJ1-2, with D unresolved. The germline V and J ends were trimmed by 5 bases and 4 bases, with 14 bases remaining between them. CDR3 length equals 14 residues. Looked up from germline, CDR1 is SGHAT and CDR2 is FQNNGV. CDR3 amino acids: CASSPRVHLYGYTF. CDR3 DNA sequence: TGTGCCAGCAGCCCGAGGGTACACCTCTATGGCTACACCTTC.

The chain carries TRBV6-1 and TRBJ2-3; 7 positions agree with TRBD2. The germline V gene encodes CDR1 MNHNS and CDR2 SASEGT. V dropped 5 bases and J dropped 0; count of bases not matched to a gene: 2. CDR3 length: 14 residues. The CDR3 DNA reads as TGTGCCAGCAGTCCGGGACTAAGCACAGATACGCAGTATTTT. Its protein is CASSPGLSTDTQYF.

The genes are TRBV21-1 and TRBJ2-1; the table's D call TRBD2 went unverified against the DNA. TRBV21-1 represents a pseudogene. The length of the CDR3 is 14 residues. For the CDR3, the DNA is TGTGCCAGCAGGGGGGCTAGCGGGAGGGATGAGCAGTTCTTC. Translating it yields CASRGASGRDEQFF.

V usage is TRBV7-7 and J usage is TRBJ2-7, with D tentatively TRBD1 (5 bases). V was clipped by 1 base and J by 1 base, with 5 bases between them. The CDR3 contains 13 residues. From germline, CDR1 is SSHAT and CDR2 FNYEAQ (reference sequence). In DNA form, the CDR3 reads TGTGCCAGCAGCTTAGACAGGTCCTACGAGCAGTACTTC. Its protein is CASSLDRSYEQYF. Full variable domain (remainder filled in from reference TRBV7-7 and TRBJ2-7): GAGVSQSPRYKVTKRGQDVTLRCDPISSHATLYWYQQALGQGPEFLTYFNYEAQPDKSGLPSDRFSAERPEGSISTLTIQRTEQRDSAMYRCASSLDRSYEQYFGPGTRLTVT.

This chain links TRBV11-2 with TRBJ1-1, with D possibly matching TRBD1 (6 bases). Deletions cut 1 base from V and 1 base from J, with 19 bases between. Germline V gene sequence: CDR1 SGHAT, CDR2 FQNNGV. This CDR3 has 18 residues. The CDR3 region is CASSLGRGGRKGNTEAFF. In nucleotides, the CDR3 is TGTGCCAGCAGCTTAGGTCGCGGGGGCCGAAAGGGGAACACTGAAGCTTTCTTT.

This clone was seen a few times. This chain uses TRBV7-3 with TRBJ2-3; tentatively, D is TRBD2 (5 bases). Trimming shortened V by 1 base and J by 2 bases, and 13 bases separated the two germline ends. The CDR3 totals 16 residues. From germline, CDR1 is SGHTA and CDR2 FQGTGA. The CDR3, as DNA: TGTGCCAGCAGCTTAAAGGGAGAAGATCCCACAGATACGCAGTATTTT. It codes for CASSLKGEDPTDTQYF.

The chain employs TRBV2 and TRBJ1-2, with 8 bases fitting TRBD1. The CDR3 runs 15 residues. The junction had 5 bases not matched to a gene; V was cut back by 1 base and J by 4 bases. Germline CDR1 and CDR2: SNHLY and FYNNEI. In DNA, the CDR3 is TGTGCCAGCAGTGAAGGAGACAGGGGTCTCTATGGCTACACCTTC. It yields the protein CASSEGDRGLYGYTF. The whole variable domain, filled in from reference TRBV2 and TRBJ1-2, reads EPEVTQTPSHQVTQMGQEVILRCVPISNHLYFYWYRQILGQKVEFLVSFYNNEISEKSEIFDDQFSVERPDGSNFTLKIRSTKLEDSAMYFCASSEGDRGLYGYTFGSGTRLTVV.

The chain joins TRBV30 to TRBJ2-7, with D tentatively TRBD1 (6 bases). The germline gives CDR1 GTSNPN, CDR2 SVGIG (reference sequence). The CDR3 consists of 14 residues. The germline V and J ends were trimmed by 3 bases and 8 bases, with 20 bases remaining between them. Here the CDR3 reads CAWSPDRMYSKQYF. In nucleotides, the CDR3 is TGTGCCTGGAGCCCAGACAGGATGTACTCCAAGCAGTACTTC.

The genes are TRBV4-2 and TRBJ1-6, with 7 nucleotides matching TRBD1. CDR3 size: 15 residues. V shed 3 bases, J shed 10 bases, and the junction held 9 bases outside the gene matches. Germline CDR1 LGHNA, CDR2 YNFKEQ. Here the CDR3 reads CASSHEQGVESPLHF. The CDR3 DNA follows: TGTGCCAGCAGCCACGAGCAGGGGGTAGAGTCACCCCTCCACTTT.

This chain connects TRBV30 to TRBJ1-2; no reliable D call. This CDR3 has 12 residues. Trimming left V 3 bases short and J 3 bases short, with 8 bases between. Germline V gives CDR1 GTSNPN, CDR2 SVGIG (reference sequence). The CDR3 nucleotides read TGTGCCTGGAGGGCTTCCTACTATGGCTACACCTTC. This codes for CAWRASYYGYTF.

This clone showed up just a few times. V usage is TRBV5-4 and J usage is TRBJ1-1; no firm D call. The CDR3 is 14 residues long. V was shortened by 0 bases and J by 3 bases, with 9 bases between the two germline ends. Germline values: CDR1 SGHNT, CDR2 YYREEE (reference sequence). For the CDR3, the DNA is TGTGCCAGCAGCTTGGATAGGCTAGACACTGAAGCTTTCTTT. It is translated as CASSLDRLDTEAFF.